This TCR beta chain was sequenced in a study of blood T cell repertoires in COVID-19. The overall study: T cells, B-cell-depleted T cells, or PBMCs supplied cDNA or gDNA.

Clones were sequenced by immunoSEQ multiplex PCR, and TCRdb holds only the in-frame ones, with some missing. The repertoire holds under 250,000 clones, with about 85% as singletons. Germline lookup yields CDR1 LGHNT and CDR2 FRNRAP. This CDR3 has 14 amino acids. Germline trimming cut 5 bases from V and 8 bases from J; bases unmatched to any gene: 6. This clone was counted a single time. The receptor was isolated from a man between 18 and 35 years old with active or convalescent COVID-19. The rearrangement joins TRBV12-5 to TRBJ1-4; the match to TRBD1 covers 9 bases. Specimen: peripheral blood. The CDR3 sequence is CASGEGQGREKLFF. The CDR3 DNA sequence: TGTGCTAGTGGTGAGGGACAGGGACGCGAAAAACTGTTTTTT.